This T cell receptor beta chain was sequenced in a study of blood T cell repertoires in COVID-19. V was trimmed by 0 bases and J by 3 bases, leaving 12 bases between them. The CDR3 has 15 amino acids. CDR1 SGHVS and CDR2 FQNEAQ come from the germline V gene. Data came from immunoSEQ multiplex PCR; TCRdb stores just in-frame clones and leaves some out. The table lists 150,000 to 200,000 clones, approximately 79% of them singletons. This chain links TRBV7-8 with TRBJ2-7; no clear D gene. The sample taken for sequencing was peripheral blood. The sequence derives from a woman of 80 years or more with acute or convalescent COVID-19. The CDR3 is CASSLALVSGYEQYF. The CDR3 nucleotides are TGTGCCAGCAGCTTAGCGCTGGTTTCAGGCTACGAGCAGTACTTC.